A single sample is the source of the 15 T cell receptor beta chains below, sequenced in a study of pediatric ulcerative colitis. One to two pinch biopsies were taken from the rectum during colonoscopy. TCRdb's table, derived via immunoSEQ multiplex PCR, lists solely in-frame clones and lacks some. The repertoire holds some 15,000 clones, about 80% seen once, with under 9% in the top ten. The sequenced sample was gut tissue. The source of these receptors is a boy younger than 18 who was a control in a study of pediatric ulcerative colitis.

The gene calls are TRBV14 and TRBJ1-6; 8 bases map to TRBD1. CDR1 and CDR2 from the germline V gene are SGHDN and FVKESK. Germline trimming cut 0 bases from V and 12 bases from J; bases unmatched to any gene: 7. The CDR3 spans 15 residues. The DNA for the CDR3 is TGTGCCAGCAGCCAAGATTTGGACAGGGAAGTACCCCTCCACTTT. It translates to CASSQDLDREVPLHF.

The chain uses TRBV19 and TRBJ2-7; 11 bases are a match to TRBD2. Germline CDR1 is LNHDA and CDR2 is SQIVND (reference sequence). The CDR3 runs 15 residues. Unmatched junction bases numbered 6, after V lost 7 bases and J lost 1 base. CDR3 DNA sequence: TGTGCCAGTAAATTCGGGACTAGCGGTTCCTACGAGCAGTACTTC. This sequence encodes CASKFGTSGSYEQYF. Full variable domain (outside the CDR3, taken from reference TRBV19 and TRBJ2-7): DGGITQSPKYLFRKEGQNVTLSCEQNLNHDAMYWYRQDPGQGLRLIYYSQIVNDFQKGDIAEGYSVSREKKESFPLTVTSAQKNPTAFYLCASKFGTSGSYEQYFGPGTRLTVT.

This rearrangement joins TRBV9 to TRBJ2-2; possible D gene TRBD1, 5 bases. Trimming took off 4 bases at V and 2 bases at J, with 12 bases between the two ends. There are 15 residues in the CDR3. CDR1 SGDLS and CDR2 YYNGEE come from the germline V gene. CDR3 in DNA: TGTGCCAGCAGCCCCCAGGGCACCAACACCGGGGAGCTGTTTTTT. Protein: CASSPQGTNTGELFF.

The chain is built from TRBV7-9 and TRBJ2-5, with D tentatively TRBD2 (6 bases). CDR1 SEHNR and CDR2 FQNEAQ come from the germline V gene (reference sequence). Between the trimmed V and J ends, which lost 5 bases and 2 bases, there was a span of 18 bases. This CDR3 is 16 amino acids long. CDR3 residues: CASSPLGGGLQETQYF. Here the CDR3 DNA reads TGTGCCAGCAGCCCCTTGGGAGGAGGCCTTCAAGAGACCCAGTACTTC.

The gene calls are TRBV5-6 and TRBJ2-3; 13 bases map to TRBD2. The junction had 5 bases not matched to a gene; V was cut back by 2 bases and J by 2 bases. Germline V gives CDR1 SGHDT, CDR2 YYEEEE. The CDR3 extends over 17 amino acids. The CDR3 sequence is CASSLRLAGGHTDTQYF. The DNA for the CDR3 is TGTGCCAGCAGCTTAAGACTAGCGGGAGGCCACACAGATACGCAGTATTTT.

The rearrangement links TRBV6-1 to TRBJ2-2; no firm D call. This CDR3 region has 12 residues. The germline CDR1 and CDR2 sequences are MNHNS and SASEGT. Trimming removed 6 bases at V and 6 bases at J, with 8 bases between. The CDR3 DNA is TGTGCCAGCAGACCCGAGGCCGGGGAGCTGTTTTTT. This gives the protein CASRPEAGELFF.

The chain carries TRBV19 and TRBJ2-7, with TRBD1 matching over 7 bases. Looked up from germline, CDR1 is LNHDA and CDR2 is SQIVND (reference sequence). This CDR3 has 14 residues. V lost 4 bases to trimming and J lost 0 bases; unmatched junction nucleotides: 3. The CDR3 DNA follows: TGTGCCAGTAGTACCCACAGGGGCTCCTACGAGCAGTACTTC. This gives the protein CASSTHRGSYEQYF.

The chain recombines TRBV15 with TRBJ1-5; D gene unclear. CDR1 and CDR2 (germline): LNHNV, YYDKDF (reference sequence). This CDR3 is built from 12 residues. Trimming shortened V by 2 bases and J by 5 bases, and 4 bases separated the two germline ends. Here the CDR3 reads CATSRSYQPQHF. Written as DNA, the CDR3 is TGTGCCACCAGCAGAAGTTATCAGCCCCAGCATTTT.

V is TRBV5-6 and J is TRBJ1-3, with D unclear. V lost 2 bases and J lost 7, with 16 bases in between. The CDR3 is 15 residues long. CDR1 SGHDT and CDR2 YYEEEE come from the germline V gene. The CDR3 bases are TGTGCCAGCAGCTTCAAGGACTCTCGTCGGAACACCATATATTTT. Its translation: CASSFKDSRRNTIYF.

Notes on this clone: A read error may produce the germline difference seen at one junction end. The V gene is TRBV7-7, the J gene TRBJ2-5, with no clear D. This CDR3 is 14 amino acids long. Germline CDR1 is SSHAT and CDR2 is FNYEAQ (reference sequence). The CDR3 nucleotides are TGTGCTAGCAGCTTCTCTAGGTCCCCAGAGACCCAGTACTTC. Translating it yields CASSFSRSPETQYF.

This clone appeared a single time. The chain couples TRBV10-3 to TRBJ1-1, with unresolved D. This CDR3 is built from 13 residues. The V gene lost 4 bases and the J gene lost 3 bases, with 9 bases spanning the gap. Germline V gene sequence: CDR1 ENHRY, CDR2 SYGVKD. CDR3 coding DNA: TGTGCCATCAGTGGGGGTCGGGACACTGAAGCTTTCTTT. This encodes CAISGGRDTEAFF.

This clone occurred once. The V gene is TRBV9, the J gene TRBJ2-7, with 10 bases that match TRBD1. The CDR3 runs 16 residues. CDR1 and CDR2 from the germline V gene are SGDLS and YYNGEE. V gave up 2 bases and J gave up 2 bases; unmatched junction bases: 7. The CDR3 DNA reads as TGTGCCAGCAGCGTGGGATCGGGGACAGGGGCCTACGAGCAGTACTTC. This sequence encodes CASSVGSGTGAYEQYF. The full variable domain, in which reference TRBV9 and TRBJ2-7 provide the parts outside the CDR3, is DSGVTQTPKHLITATGQRVTLRCSPRSGDLSVYWYQQSLDQGLQFLIQYYNGEERAKGNILERFSAQQFPDLHSELNLSSLELGDSALYFCASSVGSGTGAYEQYFGPGTRLTVT.

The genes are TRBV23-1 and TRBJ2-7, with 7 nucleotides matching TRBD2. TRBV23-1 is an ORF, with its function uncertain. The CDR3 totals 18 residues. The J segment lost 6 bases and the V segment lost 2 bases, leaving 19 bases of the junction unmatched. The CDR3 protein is CASSQERGVRQVSAEQYF. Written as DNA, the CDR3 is TGCGCCAGCAGTCAAGAACGGGGGGTACGTCAGGTCTCCGCCGAGCAGTACTTC.

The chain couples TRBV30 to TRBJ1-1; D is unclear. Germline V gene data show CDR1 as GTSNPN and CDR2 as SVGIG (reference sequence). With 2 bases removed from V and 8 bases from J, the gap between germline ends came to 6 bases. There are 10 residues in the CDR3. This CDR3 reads CAWSRQEAFF. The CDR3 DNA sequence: TGTGCCTGGAGTAGGCAGGAAGCTTTCTTT.

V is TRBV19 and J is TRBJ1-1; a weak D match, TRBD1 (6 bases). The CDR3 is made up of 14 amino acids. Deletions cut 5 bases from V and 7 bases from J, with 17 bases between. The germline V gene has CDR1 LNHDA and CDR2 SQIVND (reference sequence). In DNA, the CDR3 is TGTGCCAGTAGTGGGGGAACAGGGCCCGGTGAAGCTTTCTTT. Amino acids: CASSGGTGPGEAFF.